This record looks at one T cell receptor beta chain sequence and its context. The sample originates from a study of blood T cell repertoires in COVID-19. As for the study in general: Acute-phase and convalescent COVID-19 samples originated in the United States, Italy and Spain. T cells, B-cell-depleted T cells, or PBMCs provided the cDNA or gDNA that served as material.

Original analysis: Quantification of nucleated cells was approximated via reference gene primer amplification. Clones were sequenced by immunoSEQ multiplex PCR, and TCRdb holds only the in-frame ones, with some missing. V, J and clone size are those of that table, while D and trimming were read from the DNA. Counted here are some 280,000 clones, under 90% occurring once; the ten biggest clones make up less than 0.95%. This CDR3 comprises 15 residues. Germline V gene data show CDR1 as LGHDT and CDR2 as YNNKEL (reference sequence). V was shortened by 1 base and J by 0 bases, with 7 bases between the two germline ends.

The sequence was collected from a woman aged 40 to 49 who had recovered from COVID-19. The specimen sequenced was peripheral blood. The V and J genes are TRBV3-1 (or the pseudogene TRBV3-2) and TRBJ1-3; D remains ambiguous. The chain's CDR3 is CASSQGDYSGNTIYF. Written as DNA, the CDR3 is TGTGCCAGCAGCCAAGGAGACTACTCTGGAAACACCATATATTTT.